This T cell receptor beta chain was sequenced during a study of OX40 agonist ivuxolimab in advanced cancers. About the full investigation: The costimulatory receptor OX40 (CD134) was targeted by ivuxolimab, a fully human IgG2 agonistic monoclonal antibody. A male proportion of around 80% and a mean age of approximately 60 years, ranging from 23 to 79, were recorded for the dose-escalation cohort. Prior anti-PD-1, anti-PD-L1 or anti-CTLA-4 therapy was permitted, and approximately 40% of dose-escalation patients had received checkpoint inhibitors. The paper reports the monotherapy dose-escalation portion (N ≈ 50 patients) of the phase I ivuxolimab trial. Three dose-escalation patients achieved partial responses, one with hepatocellular carcinoma and two with cutaneous melanoma. Among the roughly 50 dose-escalation patients, about 20 had hepatocellular carcinoma, roughly 15 melanoma, 9 renal cell carcinoma and 9 head and neck cancer. The purpose of peripheral TCRbeta sequencing was to test whether ivuxolimab changed TCR sequence diversity and led to clonal T-cell expansion. Intravenous ivuxolimab was administered to patients every 2 weeks at six dose levels: 0.01, 0.1, 0.3, 1.5, 3 and 10 mg/kg.

What the authors observed across the whole study: Which antigens the clonally expanded peripheral T cells were specific for was not determined. On average, CD8+ T cells showed more expanded clones than CD4+ T cells after ivuxolimab. At doses from 0.1 to 3.0 mg/kg, clonal expansion was seen in both CD4+ and CD8+ blood T cells between baseline and week 6. Low levels of normalized T-cell clonal expansion were also seen in some patients who did not respond. In partial responders in the 0.1-3.0 mg/kg groups, normalized peripheral clonal expansion was found to be among the lowest, especially among CD8+ T cells.

Genomic DNA was isolated from the sorted cells so that the TCRbeta CDR3 region could be sequenced. TCRbeta CDR3 regions were sequenced using the immunoSEQ Assay. TCRdb obtained this table from immuneACCESS and retained in-frame rearrangements with V and J assigned. These tables miss some clones; where compared with another copy, unresolved V genes account for less than half of the shortfall, and the remainder is unexplained. The sample profile shows under 20,000 clones; more than 65% of them were found once. The top ten clones comprise more than 3.5% of the sample. With respect to this clone: The antigen it binds to is not known. No base qualities exist here, and no much larger clone lies one base off it.

V has 6 bases trimmed and J has 4 bases trimmed; junction bases matching no gene number 5. The germline V gene encodes CDR1 MDHEN and CDR2 SYDVKM. The CDR3 contains 15 residues, cysteine and phenylalanine counted. Only CDR3 DNA is held: 45 bases, read in frame from base 1. The trial excluded patients who had a history of autoimmune disease or who were on systemic immunosuppression. Peripheral blood for TCR sequencing was collected from all dose cohorts at baseline, on cycle 4 day 1, and on cycle 7 day 1. The samples were taken from a phase I, first-in-human, multicenter, open-label dose-escalation trial of ivuxolimab. Adults with locally advanced or metastatic melanoma, renal cell carcinoma, hepatocellular carcinoma or head and neck squamous cell carcinoma were enrolled in the trial. Before TCR sequencing, CD4+ T cells and CD8+ T cells from peripheral blood were sorted into separate populations.

The sequence is built from TRBV28 and TRBJ1-5; 11 bases in between match TRBD1. The sequence was obtained from an adult with an advanced solid tumor such as melanoma, head and neck, liver or kidney cancer. The sequences come from CD4+ or CD8+ T cells sorted from blood, collected in a trial of the OX40 agonist ivuxolimab. The CDR3 loop reads CASRDRGQVNQPQHF. The sequenced DNA is TGTGCCAGCAGGGACAGGGGGCAGGTGAATCAGCCCCAGCATTTT.